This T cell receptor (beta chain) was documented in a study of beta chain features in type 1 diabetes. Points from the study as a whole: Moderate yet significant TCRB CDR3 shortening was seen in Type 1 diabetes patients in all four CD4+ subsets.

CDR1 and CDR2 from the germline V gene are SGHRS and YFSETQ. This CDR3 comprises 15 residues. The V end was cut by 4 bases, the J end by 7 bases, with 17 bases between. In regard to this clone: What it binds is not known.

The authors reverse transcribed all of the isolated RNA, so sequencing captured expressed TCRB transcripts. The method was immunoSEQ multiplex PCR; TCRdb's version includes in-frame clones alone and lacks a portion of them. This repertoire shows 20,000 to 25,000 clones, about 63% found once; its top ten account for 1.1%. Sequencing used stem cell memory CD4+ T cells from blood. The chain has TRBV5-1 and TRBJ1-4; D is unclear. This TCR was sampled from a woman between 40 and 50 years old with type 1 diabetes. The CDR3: CASSPEEAGGEKLFF. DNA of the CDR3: TGCGCCAGCAGCCCGGAGGAGGCGGGTGGTGAAAAACTGTTTTTT.